This paragraph covers one T cell receptor (beta chain) sequence. Antigen specificity is unknown. These data come from a study of PD-1 blockade in mismatch repair-deficient tumors. Study at large: Patients had around 11 mismatch repair-deficient cancer types, all previously treated and progressing.

Germline CDR1 and CDR2: MDHEN and SYDVKM. The V end was cut by 5 bases, the J end by 3 bases, with 7 bases between. The CDR3 consists of 12 residues. Assay used: immunoSEQ multiplex PCR; TCRdb lists only in-frame clones, some missing. Found here are 40,000 or so clones, around 80% of them singletons; the top ten hold around 0.99%. Notes on the study in general: After pembrolizumab, tumor-resident clones rose rapidly, then generally contracted before radiologic responses.

Mismatch repair deficiency was confirmed in all patients, by PCR or immunohistochemistry. The TCR-sequenced patients were three responders to pembrolizumab. This sequence joins TRBV28 and TRBJ1-2; D unresolved. The material sequenced was PBMCs, taken 38 to 40 weeks after starting pembrolizumab. This clonotype was sampled from an adult with mismatch repair-deficient cancer. The CDR3 DNA follows: TGTGCCAGCAGTCGTCCTGACTATGGCTACACCTTC. Its protein product is CASSRPDYGYTF.